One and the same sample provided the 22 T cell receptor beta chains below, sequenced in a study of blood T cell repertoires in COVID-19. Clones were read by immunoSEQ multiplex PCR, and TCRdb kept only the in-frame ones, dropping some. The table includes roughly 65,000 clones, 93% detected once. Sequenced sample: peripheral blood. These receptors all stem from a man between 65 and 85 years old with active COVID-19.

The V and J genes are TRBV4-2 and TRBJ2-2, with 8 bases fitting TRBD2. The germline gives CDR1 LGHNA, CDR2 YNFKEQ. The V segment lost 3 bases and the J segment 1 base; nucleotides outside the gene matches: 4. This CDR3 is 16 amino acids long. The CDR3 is CASSQVAGGNTGELFF. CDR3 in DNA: TGTGCCAGCAGCCAGGTGGCGGGGGGGAACACCGGGGAGCTGTTTTTT.

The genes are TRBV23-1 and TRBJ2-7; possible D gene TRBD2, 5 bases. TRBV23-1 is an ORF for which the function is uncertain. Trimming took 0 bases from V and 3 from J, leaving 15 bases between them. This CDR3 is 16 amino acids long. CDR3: CASSQSVRGRYYEQYV. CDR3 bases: TGCGCCAGCAGTCAATCGGTCCGAGGGCGCTACTACGAGCAGTACGTC.

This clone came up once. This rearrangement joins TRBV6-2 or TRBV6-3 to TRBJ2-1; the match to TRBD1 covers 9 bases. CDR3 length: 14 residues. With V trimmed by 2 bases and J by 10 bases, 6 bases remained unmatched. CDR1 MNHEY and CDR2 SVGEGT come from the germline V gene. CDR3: CASSYVGQGFEQFF. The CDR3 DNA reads TGTGCCAGCAGTTACGTAGGACAGGGGTTCGAGCAGTTCTTC.

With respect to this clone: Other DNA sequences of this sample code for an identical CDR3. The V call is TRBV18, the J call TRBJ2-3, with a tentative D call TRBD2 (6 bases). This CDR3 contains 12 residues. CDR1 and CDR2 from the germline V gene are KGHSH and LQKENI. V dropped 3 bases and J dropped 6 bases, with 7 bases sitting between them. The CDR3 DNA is TGTGCCAGCTCACCTGGGGGGGATACGCAGTATTTT. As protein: CASSPGGDTQYF.

The DNA of the CDR3 is TGTGCCAGCAGTGCTTCGAAACATTATAGCAATCAGCCCCAGCATTTT. Translation: CASSASKHYSNQPQHF. This chain connects TRBV2 to TRBJ1-5; D is unclear. CDR3 size: 16 residues. V lost 4 bases to trimming and J lost 0 bases, with 13 bases between them. CDR1 is SNHLY and CDR2 is FYNNEI in the germline V gene.

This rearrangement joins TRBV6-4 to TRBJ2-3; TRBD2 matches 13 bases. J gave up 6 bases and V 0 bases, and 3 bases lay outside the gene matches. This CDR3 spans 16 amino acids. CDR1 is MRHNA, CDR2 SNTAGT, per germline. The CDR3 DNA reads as TGTGCCAGCAGTGACTCCACTAGCGGGGGGGCCGATACGCAGTATTTT. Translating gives CASSDSTSGGADTQYF.

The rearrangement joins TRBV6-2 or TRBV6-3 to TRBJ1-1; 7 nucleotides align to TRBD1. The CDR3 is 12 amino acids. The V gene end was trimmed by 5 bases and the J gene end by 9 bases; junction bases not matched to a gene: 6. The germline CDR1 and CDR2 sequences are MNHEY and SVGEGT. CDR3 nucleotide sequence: TGTGCCAGCAGTAGGGGACAGTTTCAAGCTTTCTTT. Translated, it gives CASSRGQFQAFF.

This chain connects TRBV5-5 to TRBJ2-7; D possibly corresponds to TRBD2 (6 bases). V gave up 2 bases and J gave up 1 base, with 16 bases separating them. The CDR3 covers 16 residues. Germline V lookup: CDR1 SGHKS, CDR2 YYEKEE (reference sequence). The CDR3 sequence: CASSFLRGSTSYEQYF. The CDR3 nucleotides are TGTGCCAGCAGCTTTCTGCGGGGCTCGACGTCCTACGAGCAGTACTTC.

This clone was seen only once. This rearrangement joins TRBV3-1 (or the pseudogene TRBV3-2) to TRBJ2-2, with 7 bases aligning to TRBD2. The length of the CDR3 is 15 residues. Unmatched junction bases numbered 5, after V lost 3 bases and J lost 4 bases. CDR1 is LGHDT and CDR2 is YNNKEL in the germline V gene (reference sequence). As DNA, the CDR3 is TGTGCCAGCAGCCACCGACTAGCAGTCACCGGGGAGCTGTTTTTT. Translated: CASSHRLAVTGELFF.

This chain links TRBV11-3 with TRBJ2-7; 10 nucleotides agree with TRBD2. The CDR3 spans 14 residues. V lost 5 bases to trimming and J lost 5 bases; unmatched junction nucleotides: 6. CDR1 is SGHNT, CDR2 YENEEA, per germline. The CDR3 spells CASSLGTSADEQYF. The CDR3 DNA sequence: TGTGCCAGCAGCCTGGGGACTAGCGCCGACGAGCAGTACTTC.

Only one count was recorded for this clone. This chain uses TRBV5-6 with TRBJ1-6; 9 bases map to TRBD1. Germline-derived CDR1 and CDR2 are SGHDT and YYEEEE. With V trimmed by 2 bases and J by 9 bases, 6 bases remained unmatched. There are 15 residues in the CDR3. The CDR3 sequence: CASSFRTGVPSPLHF. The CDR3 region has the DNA TGTGCCAGCAGCTTCCGGACAGGGGTCCCTTCACCCCTCCACTTT.

CDR3 nucleotide sequence: TGCGCCAGCAGCAAGGACAGGGTCGAGACTGAAGCTTTCTTT. Its translation: CASSKDRVETEAFF. This rearrangement joins TRBV5-1 to TRBJ1-1; TRBD1 agrees at 8 bases. Trimming cost V 4 bases and J 5 bases; bases outside gene matches: 7. Per the germline V gene, CDR1 is SGHRS and CDR2 is YFSETQ. CDR3 length: 14 residues.

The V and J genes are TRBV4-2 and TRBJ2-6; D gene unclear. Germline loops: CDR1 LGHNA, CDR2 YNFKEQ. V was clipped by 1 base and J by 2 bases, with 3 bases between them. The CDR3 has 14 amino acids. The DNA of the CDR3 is TGTGCCAGCAGCCAAGTAACTGGGGCCAACGTCCTGACTTTC. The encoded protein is CASSQVTGANVLTF.

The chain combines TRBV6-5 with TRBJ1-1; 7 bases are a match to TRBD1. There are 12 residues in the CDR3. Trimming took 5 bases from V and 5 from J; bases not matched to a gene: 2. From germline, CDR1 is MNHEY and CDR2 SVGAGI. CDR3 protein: CASSHRGTEAFF. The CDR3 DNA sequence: TGTGCCAGCAGTCACAGGGGAACTGAAGCTTTCTTT.

The CDR3 loop is CASSFYTGELFF. The CDR3 DNA sequence: TGTGCCAGCAGTTTCTACACCGGGGAGCTGTTTTTT. The chain combines TRBV27 with TRBJ2-2; no reliable D call. Trimming cost V 3 bases and J 3 bases, with 2 bases left between them. Germline-derived CDR1 and CDR2 are MNHEY and SMNVEV (reference sequence). The CDR3 is made up of 12 amino acids.

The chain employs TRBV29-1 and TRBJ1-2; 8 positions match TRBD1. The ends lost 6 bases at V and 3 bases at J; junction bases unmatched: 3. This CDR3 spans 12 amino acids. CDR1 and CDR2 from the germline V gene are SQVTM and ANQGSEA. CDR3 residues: CSVIQGDYGYTF. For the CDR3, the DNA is TGCAGCGTCATACAGGGGGACTATGGCTACACCTTC.

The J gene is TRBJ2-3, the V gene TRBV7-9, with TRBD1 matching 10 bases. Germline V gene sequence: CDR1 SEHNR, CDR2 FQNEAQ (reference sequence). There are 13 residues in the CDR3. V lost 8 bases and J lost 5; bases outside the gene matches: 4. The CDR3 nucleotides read TGTGCCAGCCGACAGGGGGCTGGAGATACGCAGTATTTT. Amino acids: CASRQGAGDTQYF.

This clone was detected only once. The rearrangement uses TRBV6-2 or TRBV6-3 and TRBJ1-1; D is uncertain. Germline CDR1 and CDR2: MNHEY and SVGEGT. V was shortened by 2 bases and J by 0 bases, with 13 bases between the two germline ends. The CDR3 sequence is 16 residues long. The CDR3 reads CASSYRVNWVNTEAFF. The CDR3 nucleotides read TGTGCCAGCAGTTACCGGGTAAATTGGGTGAACACTGAAGCTTTCTTT.

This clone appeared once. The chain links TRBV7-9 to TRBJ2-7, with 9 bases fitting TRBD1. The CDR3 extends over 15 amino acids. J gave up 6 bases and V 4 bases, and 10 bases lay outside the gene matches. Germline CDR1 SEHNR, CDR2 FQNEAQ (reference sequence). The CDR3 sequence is CASSSASGTGIEQYV. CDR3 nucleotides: TGTGCCAGCAGCTCCGCGTCCGGGACAGGGATCGAGCAGTACGTC.

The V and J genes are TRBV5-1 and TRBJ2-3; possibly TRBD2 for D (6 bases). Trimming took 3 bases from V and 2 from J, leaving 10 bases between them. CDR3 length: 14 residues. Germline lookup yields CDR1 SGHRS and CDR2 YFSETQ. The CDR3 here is CASSSGGFTDTQYF. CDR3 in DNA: TGCGCCAGCAGCTCCGGGGGATTCACAGATACGCAGTATTTT.

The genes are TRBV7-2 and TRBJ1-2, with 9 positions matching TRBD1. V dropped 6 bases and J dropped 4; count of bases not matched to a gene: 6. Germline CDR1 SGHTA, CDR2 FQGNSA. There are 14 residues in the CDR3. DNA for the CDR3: TGTGCCAGCAGTCGGGACAGGGTGGGCTATGGCTACACCTTC. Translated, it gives CASSRDRVGYGYTF.

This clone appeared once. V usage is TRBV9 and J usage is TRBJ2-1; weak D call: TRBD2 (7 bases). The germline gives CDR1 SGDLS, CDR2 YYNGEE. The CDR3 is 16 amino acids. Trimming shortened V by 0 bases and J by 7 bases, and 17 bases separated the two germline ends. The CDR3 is CASSVGPGGGVNEQFF. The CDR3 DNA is TGTGCCAGCAGCGTAGGGCCGGGGGGCGGCGTAAATGAGCAGTTCTTC.